This T cell receptor (beta chain) came from a study of T cell responses to AZD1222 COVID-19 vaccine. Assay used: immunoSEQ multiplex PCR; TCRdb lists only in-frame clones, some missing. The data contain about 150,000 clones, about 92% of them seen just once; the ten biggest clones take up under 10%. The CDR3 runs 13 residues. Trimming pared 0 bases from V and 6 bases from J, leaving 9 bases between. CDR1 is SGDLS, CDR2 YYNGEE, per germline. Overall study results and limits: Targets within unmutated variant regions were reportedly found for nearly half of spike-specific TCRs.

For this clone: What it recognizes is unknown.

V usage is TRBV9 and J usage is TRBJ1-1, with a possible D match to TRBD1 (6 bases). The specimen was peripheral blood, collected on day 0 of AZD1222 vaccination. This receptor was taken from an adult in good health. CDR3 region: CASSVAGGPEAFF. DNA of the CDR3: TGTGCCAGCAGCGTAGCTGGGGGGCCTGAAGCTTTCTTT.